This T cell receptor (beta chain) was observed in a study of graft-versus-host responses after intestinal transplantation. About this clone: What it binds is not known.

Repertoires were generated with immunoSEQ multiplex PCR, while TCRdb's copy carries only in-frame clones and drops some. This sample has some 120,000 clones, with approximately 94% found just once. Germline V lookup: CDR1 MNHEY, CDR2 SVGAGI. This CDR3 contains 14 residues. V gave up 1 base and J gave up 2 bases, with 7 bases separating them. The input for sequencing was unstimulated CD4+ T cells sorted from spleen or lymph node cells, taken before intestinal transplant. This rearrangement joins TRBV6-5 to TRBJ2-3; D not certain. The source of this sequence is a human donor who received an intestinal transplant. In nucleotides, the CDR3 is TGTGCCAGCAGTTACTTGGCTACCACAGATACGCAGTATTTT. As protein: CASSYLATTDTQYF.